These T cell receptor beta chains were read from a single sample in a study of CD8+ T cells in alopecia areata. Profiled with immunoSEQ multiplex PCR; TCRdb holds only in-frame clones, not every one. The profile shows 90,000 to 120,000 clones, almost 60% of them singletons. Sequencing used CD8+ T cells sorted from blood. All receptors derive from a human donor in good health. The CDR3 runs from the conserved cysteine through the conserved F or W. The D gene is left open where the match is weak. Clone size is stated in some rows and not others, as once, few, many or a class when expanded.

V gene: TRBV9
J gene: TRBJ2-2
D gene: .
clone size: .
CDR3 DNA: TGTGCCAGCAGCGTAATGTCGGGGGCCGGGGAGCTGTTTTTT
CDR3 protein: CASSVMSGAGELFF

V gene: TRBV19
J gene: TRBJ2-1
D gene: .
clone size: few
CDR3 DNA: TGTGCCAGTAGTCCCGGGACACTTTACAATGAGCAGTTCTTC
CDR3 protein: CASSPGTLYNEQFF

V gene: TRBV7-2
J gene: TRBJ2-4
D gene: .
clone size: few
CDR3 DNA: TGTGCCAGCAGCTTTCTAGCGCCCCTCAAAAACATTCAGTACTTC
CDR3 protein: CASSFLAPLKNIQYF

V gene: TRBV7-3
J gene: TRBJ2-2
D gene: .
clone size: .
CDR3 DNA: TGTGCCAGCAGCTCCGTCGGGACCGGGGAGCTGTTTTTT
CDR3 protein: CASSSVGTGELFF

V gene: TRBV25-1
J gene: TRBJ2-1
D gene: .
clone size: .
CDR3 DNA: TGTGCCAGCAGGGGACTTCAGGATAATGAGCAGTTCTTC
CDR3 protein: CASRGLQDNEQFF

V gene: TRBV18
J gene: TRBJ2-1
D gene: TRBD2
clone size: .
CDR3 DNA: TGTGCCAGCTCACGTCTTGGACTAGGATTCTACAATGAGCAGTTCTTC
CDR3 protein: CASSRLGLGFYNEQFF

V gene: TRBV11-2
J gene: TRBJ2-3
D gene: .
clone size: .
CDR3 DNA: TGTGCCAGCAGCTTAGGGCAGGGCCCCCCCTCCGCTACGCAGTATTTT
CDR3 protein: CASSLGQGPPSATQYF

V gene: TRBV19
J gene: TRBJ1-5
D gene: .
clone size: .
CDR3 DNA: TGTGCCAGTAGCAAAACCCCCGCCAACAATCAGCCCCAGCATTTT
CDR3 protein: CASSKTPANNQPQHF

V gene: TRBV7-9
J gene: TRBJ1-1
D gene: .
clone size: few
CDR3 DNA: TGTGCCAGCATCGATGGGGCAGGGATGAACACTGAAGCTTTCTTT
CDR3 protein: CASIDGAGMNTEAFF

V gene: TRBV2
J gene: TRBJ2-5
D gene: TRBD1
clone size: few
CDR3 DNA: TGTGCCAGCAGTGAAGCCGACGGACAGGGGCCTTCCCAAGGGACCCAGTACTTC
CDR3 protein: CASSEADGQGPSQGTQYF

V gene: TRBV4-1
J gene: TRBJ2-3
D gene: .
clone size: .
CDR3 DNA: TGCGCCAGCGCCCTGGCGGGGGCTTTCTCAGATACGCAGTATTTT
CDR3 protein: CASALAGAFSDTQYF

V gene: TRBV14
J gene: TRBJ2-3
D gene: .
clone size: once
CDR3 DNA: TGTGCCAGCAGCCGCGGGACAACTAGCACAGATACGCAGTATTTT
CDR3 protein: CASSRGTTSTDTQYF

V gene: TRBV13
J gene: TRBJ2-1
D gene: TRBD1
clone size: .
CDR3 DNA: TGTGCCAGCAGCTCAGGACAGGGCGAGGATGAGCAGTTCTTC
CDR3 protein: CASSSGQGEDEQFF

V gene: TRBV27
J gene: TRBJ2-5
D gene: TRBD2
clone size: .
CDR3 DNA: TGTGCCAGCAGTTTTGGGGCGGGGGGGCGTCAAGAGACCCAGTACTTC
CDR3 protein: CASSFGAGGRQETQYF

V gene: TRBV28
J gene: TRBJ1-5
D gene: .
clone size: few
CDR3 DNA: TGTGCCAGCGGATCACATGGAATGCATCAGCCCCAGCATTTT
CDR3 protein: CASGSHGMHQPQHF

V gene: TRBV5-6
J gene: TRBJ1-2
D gene: TRBD1
clone size: .
CDR3 DNA: TGTGCCAGCAGCTGGACAGGGCTTAGCTATGGCTACACCTTC
CDR3 protein: CASSWTGLSYGYTF

V gene: TRBV2
J gene: TRBJ2-6
D gene: .
clone size: .
CDR3 DNA: TGTGCCAGCAGAGACAGAGAAAACACCGCCGGGATCTCTGGGGCCAACGTCCTGACTTTC
CDR3 protein: CASRDRENTAGISGANVLTF

V gene: TRBV6-4
J gene: TRBJ2-3
D gene: .
clone size: .
CDR3 DNA: TGTGCCAGCAGTGACTCGATTGACACAGATACGCAGTATTTT
CDR3 protein: CASSDSIDTDTQYF

V gene: TRBV7-9
J gene: TRBJ2-4
D gene: .
clone size: .
CDR3 DNA: TGTGCCAGCAGCGACTCCCGGGACGGCATTCAGTACTTC
CDR3 protein: CASSDSRDGIQYF

V gene: TRBV29-1
J gene: TRBJ2-1
D gene: TRBD2
clone size: .
CDR3 DNA: TGCAGCGTTTATCCCAGGGAGGGCTCCGAGTTCTTC
CDR3 protein: CSVYPREGSEFF

V gene: TRBV28
J gene: TRBJ2-3
D gene: .
clone size: few
CDR3 DNA: TGTGCCAGCAGTTTTTGGATTCTGGGGTTTCCAGATACGCAGTATTTT
CDR3 protein: CASSFWILGFPDTQYF

V gene: TRBV4-2
J gene: TRBJ2-1
D gene: .
clone size: .
CDR3 DNA: TGTGCCAGCAGCCAATACTCTCCCTGGGGTTACAATGAGCAGTTCTTC
CDR3 protein: CASSQYSPWGYNEQFF

V gene: TRBV28
J gene: TRBJ2-1
D gene: .
clone size: .
CDR3 DNA: TGTGCCAGCAGTTTCGGGTCCGGTGAGCAGTTCTTC
CDR3 protein: CASSFGSGEQFF

V gene: TRBV28
J gene: TRBJ1-5
D gene: .
clone size: .
CDR3 DNA: TGTGCCAGCAGGGTGGGGGTTAGCAATCAGCCCCAGCATTTT
CDR3 protein: CASRVGVSNQPQHF

V gene: TRBV28
J gene: TRBJ1-1
D gene: TRBD1
clone size: .
CDR3 DNA: TGTGCCAGCAGGACAGGGGGCACTGAAGCTTTCTTT
CDR3 protein: CASRTGGTEAFF

V gene: TRBV2
J gene: TRBJ2-3
D gene: TRBD1
clone size: .
CDR3 DNA: TGTGCCAGCAGTGAACGGGACAGTGGGTCAGATACGCAGTATTTT
CDR3 protein: CASSERDSGSDTQYF

V gene: TRBV27
J gene: TRBJ1-6
D gene: .
clone size: .
CDR3 DNA: TGTGCCAGCAGTGTACCCCGACGTTCCTATAATTCACCCCTCCACTTT
CDR3 protein: CASSVPRRSYNSPLHF

V gene: TRBV2
J gene: TRBJ2-3
D gene: .
clone size: .
CDR3 DNA: TGTGCCAGCAGTGAAGCGGGGGGCCGCACAGATACGCAGTATTTT
CDR3 protein: CASSEAGGRTDTQYF

V gene: TRBV15
J gene: TRBJ1-5
D gene: TRBD1
clone size: .
CDR3 DNA: TGTGCCACCAGCAGAGCACAGGGGGTCTCGCAGCCCCAGCATTTT
CDR3 protein: CATSRAQGVSQPQHF

V gene: TRBV19
J gene: TRBJ2-1
D gene: .
clone size: .
CDR3 DNA: TGTGCCAGTAGTATAGCCGGGGGAACCTACAATGAGCAGTTCTTC
CDR3 protein: CASSIAGGTYNEQFF

V gene: TRBV28
J gene: TRBJ2-1
D gene: TRBD1
clone size: few
CDR3 DNA: TGTGCCAGCAGTCCCCCCGGGACAGGGGCCCGCTTAGATACTTACAATGAGCAGTTCTTC
CDR3 protein: CASSPPGTGARLDTYNEQFF

V gene: TRBV4-2
J gene: TRBJ1-6
D gene: .
clone size: .
CDR3 DNA: TGTGCCAGCAGCCACCCGACGGATTATAATTCACCCCTCCACTTT
CDR3 protein: CASSHPTDYNSPLHF

V gene: TRBV13
J gene: TRBJ2-5
D gene: .
clone size: .
CDR3 DNA: TGTGCCAGCAGCTTAGTTAACCAAGAGACCCAGTACTTC
CDR3 protein: CASSLVNQETQYF

V gene: TRBV6-1
J gene: TRBJ2-7
D gene: .
clone size: .
CDR3 DNA: TGTGCCAGCAGTGGGGGGATGGTACTCGAGCAGTACTTC
CDR3 protein: CASSGGMVLEQYF

V gene: TRBV29-1
J gene: TRBJ2-7
D gene: .
clone size: .
CDR3 DNA: TGCAGCGTCTACGGGCCAGGCCGGGGGTCATACGAGCAGTACTTC
CDR3 protein: CSVYGPGRGSYEQYF

V gene: TRBV27
J gene: TRBJ1-4
D gene: .
clone size: .
CDR3 DNA: TGTGCCAGCAGTTTTGGTGGGAATTTAGGGGAAAAACTGTTTTTT
CDR3 protein: CASSFGGNLGEKLFF

V gene: TRBV5-1
J gene: TRBJ2-7
D gene: .
clone size: .
CDR3 DNA: TGCGCCAGCAGCAGACAGGTTCTTGGACTTTACGAGCAGTACTTC
CDR3 protein: CASSRQVLGLYEQYF

V gene: TRBV30
J gene: TRBJ1-5
D gene: .
clone size: medium-sized
CDR3 DNA: TGTGCCTGGACGGTAGGCAGCAATCAGCCCCAGCATTTT
CDR3 protein: CAWTVGSNQPQHF

V gene: TRBV4-1
J gene: TRBJ2-1
D gene: TRBD1
clone size: few
CDR3 DNA: TGCGCCAGCAGCCCCGGACAGGGGGACAATGAGCAGTTCTTC
CDR3 protein: CASSPGQGDNEQFF

V gene: TRBV4-2
J gene: TRBJ2-5
D gene: TRBD1
clone size: .
CDR3 DNA: TGTGCCAGCAGCCAAGGGACAGGGGCAGAGACCCAGTACTTC
CDR3 protein: CASSQGTGAETQYF

V gene: TRBV2
J gene: TRBJ2-1
D gene: .
clone size: .
CDR3 DNA: TGTGCCAGCAGTGTTGACCTAACAACCTACAATGAGCAGTTCTTC
CDR3 protein: CASSVDLTTYNEQFF

V gene: TRBV25-1
J gene: TRBJ2-5
D gene: TRBD2
clone size: once
CDR3 DNA: TGTGCCAGCAGTGAATCAGGACTAGCGGACCCAACGGGGGAGACCCAGTACTTC
CDR3 protein: CASSESGLADPTGETQYF

V gene: TRBV15
J gene: TRBJ2-6
D gene: .
clone size: .
CDR3 DNA: TGTGCCACCAGCAGAGATGGTCCAGGGTTCGGTGGGGCCAACGTCCTGACTTTC
CDR3 protein: CATSRDGPGFGGANVLTF

V gene: TRBV6-6
J gene: TRBJ2-7
D gene: .
clone size: .
CDR3 DNA: TGTGCCAGCAGTTACGTGTTCTCCTACGAGCAGTACTTC
CDR3 protein: CASSYVFSYEQYF